The rows below give T cell receptor beta chains drawn from one sample of a study of metastatic and nonmetastatic thyroid tumors. MiXCR was used by TCRdb to re-call the PCR reads. The sample lists roughly 75,000 clones, approximately 13% occurring once. The source material was tumor tissue. Every receptor here comes from a female donor with papillary thyroid cancer or a benign thyroid nodule (not recorded which). Some clones in this sample may be carry-over from other donors' samples. CDR3s include the opening cysteine and the closing phenylalanine or tryptophan. The order of the fields is D gene, J gene, clone size, V gene, CDR3 DNA, CDR3 protein. D genes are given only for firm matches. A clone size is listed for some rows: how often the clone was seen (once, few, many), or a class if it is expanded.

NA | TRBJ1-2 | many | TRBV5-8 | TGTGCCAGCAGCTGGACAGCTAACTATGGCTACACCTTC | CASSWTANYGYTF
NA | TRBJ1-5 | many | TRBV27 | TGTGCCAGCAGAAAAAGGGGGGAGGGTAGCAATCAGCCCCAGCATTTT | CASRKRGEGSNQPQHF
TRBD1 | TRBJ1-2 | many | TRBV7-9 | TGTGCCAGCAGCAGCGAACAGGGGGATGGCTACACCTTC | CASSSEQGDGYTF
NA | TRBJ2-1 | many | TRBV14 | TGTGCCAGCAGCCAAGATGGGTATAAGGACAATGAGCAGTTCTTC | CASSQDGYKDNEQFF
TRBD1 | TRBJ1-2 | NA | TRBV7-2 | TGTGCCAGCAGCTTAGCCCCGGGACAGGGGACCTATTGCTACACCTTC | CASSLAPGQGTYCYTF
TRBD2 | TRBJ2-3 | many | TRBV3-1 | TGTGCCAGCAGCCAAGTTCCCCTCGGACTAGGAAGCACAGATACGCAGTATTTT | CASSQVPLGLGSTDTQYF
NA | TRBJ2-3 | many | TRBV20-1 | TGCAGTGCTAGCGGGGGCACAGATACGCAGTATTTT | CSASGGTDTQYF
NA | TRBJ2-3 | many | TRBV7-9 | TGTGCCAGCAGCGTTGGTCAGCGGGTCATCACAGATACGCAGTATTTT | CASSVGQRVITDTQYF
NA | TRBJ2-7 | few | TRBV6-1 | TGTGCCAGCAGTGAAGTAGGGTACGAGCAGTACTTC | CASSEVGYEQYF
NA | TRBJ1-4 | NA | TRBV12-3/TRBV12-4 | TGTGCCAGCAGCAAAGACATGAGGGAAAAACTGTTTTTT | CASSKDMREKLFF
TRBD1 | TRBJ1-2 | many | TRBV3-1 | TGTGCCAGCAGCCCCGGACAGGGGGCGAACTATGGCTACACCTTC | CASSPGQGANYGYTF
NA | TRBJ2-3 | many | TRBV19 | TGTGCCAGTAGTATAGACCACACAGGGCCCAGGGCAGATACGCAGTATTTT | CASSIDHTGPRADTQYF
NA | TRBJ1-2 | few | TRBV28 | TGTGCCAGCAGCTTAGGTGACAGGTGCTATGGCTACACCTTC | CASSLGDRCYGYTF
TRBD1 | TRBJ1-5 | many | TRBV12-5 | TGTGCTAATTGGGACAGGGTACTTGTTGTGATTGATCAGCCCCAGCATTTT | CANWDRVLVVIDQPQHF
NA | TRBJ1-1 | many | TRBV30 | TGTGCCTGGAACGAGGGCTTGGACACTGAAGCTTTCTTT | CAWNEGLDTEAFF
TRBD2 | TRBJ2-2 | many | TRBV6-2/TRBV6-3 | TGTGCCAGCAGGCGTGGACTAGCGGCAAACACCGGGGAGCTGTTTTTT | CASRRGLAANTGELFF
TRBD1 | TRBJ1-4 | many | TRBV28 | TGTGCCAGCAGTTTGGGACAGGATAATGAAAAACTGTTTTTT | CASSLGQDNEKLFF
NA | TRBJ1-5 | many | TRBV20-1 | TGCAGTGCTAGACCCCCCGGGCGTTATGATCAGCCCCAGCATTTT | CSARPPGRYDQPQHF
NA | TRBJ2-5 | many | TRBV5-4 | TGTGCCAGCAGCTTGGGGGCAGGGATAGCGGAGACCCAGTACTTC | CASSLGAGIAETQYF
NA | TRBJ2-5 | many | TRBV7-7 | TGTGCTAGCAGCTTAGGGTTGGCAGGGCGGCAAGAGACCCAGTACTTC | CASSLGLAGRQETQYF
NA | TRBJ2-5 | NA | TRBV24-1 | TGTGCCACCAGTGCCCGGTTGCACGGGGATACCCAGTACTTC | CATSARLHGDTQYF
NA | TRBJ1-5 | many | TRBV6-1 | TGTGCCAGCATGCAGCTTAGCAATCAGCCCCAGCATTTT | CASMQLSNQPQHF
TRBD2 | TRBJ2-1 | few | TRBV20-1 | TGCAGTGCTAGAGGTTGGGGGACTAGCGGGGGCAGCTCCTACAATGAGCAGTTCTTC | CSARGWGTSGGSSYNEQFF
TRBD1 | TRBJ1-5 | many | TRBV6-1 | TGTGCCAGCTCCCTTCGACAGGGCCCATGGCAGCCCCAGCATTTT | CASSLRQGPWQPQHF
NA | TRBJ1-2 | many | TRBV5-5 | TGTGCCAGCAGCTTGGAGGCAGGGGACTATGGCTACACCTTC | CASSLEAGDYGYTF
NA | TRBJ1-6 | many | TRBV6-4 | TGTGCCAGGAGACCGGTCCCCCTCCACTTT | CARRPVPLHF
TRBD2 | TRBJ2-5 | many | TRBV30 | TGTGCCTGGAATAAGGGACTAGCGAAAGAGACCCAGTACTTC | CAWNKGLAKETQYF
NA | TRBJ2-1 | few | TRBV2 | TGTGCCGGCAGTAAACATTCTATGAGTGATGAGCAGTTCTTC | CAGSKHSMSDEQFF
NA | TRBJ1-6 | medium-sized | TRBV6-1 | TGTGCCAGCAGTTTTTGGCCCCAGGACCGAAATTCACCCCTCCACTTT | CASSFWPQDRNSPLHF
NA | TRBJ1-5 | many | TRBV7-9 | TGTGCCAGCAGCTTGGACGGGGTCGGATTACAGCCCCAGCATTTT | CASSLDGVGLQPQHF
TRBD2 | TRBJ2-3 | NA | TRBV3-1 | TGTGCCAGCAGCCGCCTAGCGGGAGGATCCGTGGCTAGCACAGATACGCAGTATTTT | CASSRLAGGSVASTDTQYF
TRBD2 | TRBJ2-1 | many | TRBV20-1 | TGCAGTGCTATAGGGCTAGCGGTCAAGGGGTACAATGAGCAGTTCTTC | CSAIGLAVKGYNEQFF
NA | TRBJ2-7 | many | TRBV20-1 | TGCAGTGCTGGAAATCCGCTTGGCCTAGTGGGGGACGAGCAGTACTTC | CSAGNPLGLVGDEQYF
NA | TRBJ2-7 | many | TRBV20-1 | TGCAGTGCTATTGACCCGAGAGACTACGAGCAGTACTTC | CSAIDPRDYEQYF
NA | TRBJ1-2 | many | TRBV7-9 | TGTGCCAGCAGCTTAGGGCAGGGTGATGGCTACACCTTC | CASSLGQGDGYTF
NA | TRBJ1-1 | many | TRBV11-3 | TGTGCCAGCAGCCGGTCAGGGGTTGAAGCTTTCTTT | CASSRSGVEAFF
NA | TRBJ1-2 | many | TRBV27 | TGTGCCAGCAGTTTATGGGGTAACTATGGCTACACCTTC | CASSLWGNYGYTF
NA | TRBJ2-2 | many | TRBV3-1 | TGTGCCAGCAGCCAAGAAATCGGGGAGCTGTTTTTT | CASSQEIGELFF
TRBD2 | TRBJ2-7 | many | TRBV9 | TGTGCCAGCAGCCCCCGGACTAGCGGGGGCTCCTACGAGCAGTACTTC | CASSPRTSGGSYEQYF
NA | TRBJ2-7 | many | TRBV29-1 | TGCAGCGTTGGTGGCGGGTACGAGCAGTACTTC | CSVGGGYEQYF
TRBD2 | TRBJ2-3 | NA | TRBV28 | TGTGCCAGCAGCCAGACTAGCGTGACTACGCAGTATTTT | CASSQTSVTTQYF
NA | TRBJ2-5 | many | TRBV11-2 | TGTGCCAGCAGCTTAGATCCGGGGGCCCAAGAGACCCAGTACTTC | CASSLDPGAQETQYF
TRBD1 | TRBJ1-1 | many | TRBV12-3/TRBV12-4 | TGTGCCAGCAGTCTTGACAGGGTTGAAGCTTTCTTT | CASSLDRVEAFF
NA | TRBJ2-3 | many | TRBV5-1 | TGCGCCAGCAGCTTGGCCGTCGGGAGCGATACGCAGTATTTT | CASSLAVGSDTQYF
TRBD1 | TRBJ2-7 | many | TRBV20-1 | TGCAGTGCTAGGGCCCCTTATTTGACAGGGGGTGAGTACGAGCAGTACTTC | CSARAPYLTGGEYEQYF
NA | TRBJ2-1 | NA | TRBV12-3/TRBV12-4 | TGTGCCAGCATTGTGGACAGAGCTAACAATGAGCAGTTCTTC | CASIVDRANNEQFF
TRBD1 | TRBJ2-3 | many | TRBV27 | TGTGCCAGCAGCCTCTTCCTAGGACAGGGGGATGAAGATACGCAGTATTTT | CASSLFLGQGDEDTQYF
TRBD1 | TRBJ2-7 | many | TRBV18 | TGTGCCAGCTCAAGGGACAGGGGGAAATACGAGCAGTACTTC | CASSRDRGKYEQYF
TRBD1 | TRBJ1-5 | many | TRBV10-3 | TGTGCCATCCAACAGGGGGCTGACGGCAATCAGCCCCAGCATTTT | CAIQQGADGNQPQHF
TRBD1 | TRBJ1-2 | many | TRBV30 | TGTGCCTGGAGTCGGACAGGGGGCCATGGCTACACCTTC | CAWSRTGGHGYTF
NA | TRBJ2-1 | few | TRBV19 | TGTGCCAGTAGTATAGCTCGTCCGTCCGCTCCCTACAATGAGCAGTTCTTC | CASSIARPSAPYNEQFF
NA | TRBJ1-1 | many | TRBV10-3 | TGTGCCATCACTGAAGGGGGTATGAACACTGAAGCTTTCTTT | CAITEGGMNTEAFF
NA | TRBJ2-7 | many | TRBV10-3 | TGTGCCATCAGTGAGTCGGACTCAACCTACGAGCAGTACTTC | CAISESDSTYEQYF